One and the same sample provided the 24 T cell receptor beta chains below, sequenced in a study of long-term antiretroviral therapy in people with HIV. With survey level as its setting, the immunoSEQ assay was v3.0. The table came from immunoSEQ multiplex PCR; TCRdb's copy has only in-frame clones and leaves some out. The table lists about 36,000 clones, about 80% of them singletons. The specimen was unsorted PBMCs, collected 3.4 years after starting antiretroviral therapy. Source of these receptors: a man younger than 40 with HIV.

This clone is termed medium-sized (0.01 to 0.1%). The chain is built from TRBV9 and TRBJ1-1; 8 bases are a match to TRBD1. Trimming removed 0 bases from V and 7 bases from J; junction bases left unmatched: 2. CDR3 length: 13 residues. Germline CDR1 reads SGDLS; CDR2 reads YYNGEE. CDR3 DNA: TGTGCCAGCAGCGTAGATGGACAGGGTGAAGCTTTCTTT. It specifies CASSVDGQGEAFF. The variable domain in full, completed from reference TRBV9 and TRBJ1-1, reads DSGVTQTPKHLITATGQRVTLRCSPRSGDLSVYWYQQSLDQGLQFLIQYYNGEERAKGNILERFSAQQFPDLHSELNLSSLELGDSALYFCASSVDGQGEAFFGQGTRLTVV.

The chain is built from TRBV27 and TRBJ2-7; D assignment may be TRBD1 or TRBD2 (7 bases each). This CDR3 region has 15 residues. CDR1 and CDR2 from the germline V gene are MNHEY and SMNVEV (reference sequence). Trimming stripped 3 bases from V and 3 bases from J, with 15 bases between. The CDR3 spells CASSLGRGGFYEQYF. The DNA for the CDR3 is TGTGCCAGCAGTTTGGGCAGGGGGGGATTCTACGAGCAGTACTTC.

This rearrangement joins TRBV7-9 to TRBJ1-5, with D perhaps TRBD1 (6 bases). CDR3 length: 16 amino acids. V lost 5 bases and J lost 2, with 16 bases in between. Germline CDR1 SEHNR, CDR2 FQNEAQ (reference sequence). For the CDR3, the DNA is TGTGCCAGCAGCGCGACCGGGGGCGACGGCAATCAGCCCCAGCATTTT. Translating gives CASSATGGDGNQPQHF.

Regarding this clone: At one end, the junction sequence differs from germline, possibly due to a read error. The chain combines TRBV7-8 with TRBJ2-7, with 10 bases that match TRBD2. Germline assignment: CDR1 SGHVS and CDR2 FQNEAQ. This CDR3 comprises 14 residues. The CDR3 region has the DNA TGTGCCAGCAGCCTTACCGGGACTAGCGCCGAGGAGTACTTC. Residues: CASSLTGTSAEEYF. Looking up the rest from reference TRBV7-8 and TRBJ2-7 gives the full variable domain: GAGVSQSPRYKVAKRGQDVALRCDPISGHVSLFWYQQALGQGPEFLTYFQNEAQLDKSGLPSDRFFAERPEGSVSTLKIQRTQQEDSAVYLCASSLTGTSAEEYFGPGTRLTVT.

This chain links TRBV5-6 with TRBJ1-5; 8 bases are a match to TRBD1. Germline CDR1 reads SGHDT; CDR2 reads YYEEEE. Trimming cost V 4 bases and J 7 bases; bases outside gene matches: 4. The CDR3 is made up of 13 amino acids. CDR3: CASSMTGEQPQHF. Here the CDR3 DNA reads TGTGCCAGCAGCATGACAGGGGAGCAGCCCCAGCATTTT. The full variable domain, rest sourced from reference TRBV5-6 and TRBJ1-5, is DAGVTQSPTHLIKTRGQQVTLRCSPKSGHDTVSWYQQALGQGPQFIFQYYEEEERQRGNFPDRFSGHQFPNYSSELNVNALLLGDSALYLCASSMTGEQPQHFGDGTRLSIL.

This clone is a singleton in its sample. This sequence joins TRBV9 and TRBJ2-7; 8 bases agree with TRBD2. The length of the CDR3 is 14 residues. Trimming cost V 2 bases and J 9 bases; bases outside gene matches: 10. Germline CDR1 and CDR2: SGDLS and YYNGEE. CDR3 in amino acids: CASSVSGSSEGQYF. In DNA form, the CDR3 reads TGTGCCAGCAGCGTCAGCGGGAGTAGCGAGGGGCAGTACTTC. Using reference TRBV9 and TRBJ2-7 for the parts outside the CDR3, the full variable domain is DSGVTQTPKHLITATGQRVTLRCSPRSGDLSVYWYQQSLDQGLQFLIQYYNGEERAKGNILERFSAQQFPDLHSELNLSSLELGDSALYFCASSVSGSSEGQYFGPGTRLTVT.

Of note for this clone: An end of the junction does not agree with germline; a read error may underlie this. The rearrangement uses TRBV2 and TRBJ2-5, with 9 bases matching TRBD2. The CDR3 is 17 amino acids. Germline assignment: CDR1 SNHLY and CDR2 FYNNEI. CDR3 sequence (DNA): TGTGCCAGTAGTGAATTGCTAGCGGGACAAGGGGGGGAGACCCAGTACTTC. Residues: CASSELLAGQGGETQYF. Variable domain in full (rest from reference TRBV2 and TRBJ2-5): EPEVTQTPSHQVTQMGQEVILRCVPISNHLYFYWYRQILGQKVEFLVSFYNNEISEKSEIFDDQFSVERPDGSNFTLKIRSTKLEDSAMYFCASSELLAGQGGETQYFGPGTRLLVL.

The CDR3 sequence: CASSQLGLTGEKLFF. DNA of the CDR3: TGTGCCAGCAGCCAGTTGGGACTCACGGGCGAAAAACTGTTTTTT. The V and J genes are TRBV4-2 and TRBJ1-4, with D possibly TRBD1 on 5 matching bases. Trimming took 3 bases from V and 8 from J, leaving 16 bases between them. The CDR3 has 15 amino acids. Germline loops: CDR1 LGHNA, CDR2 YNFKEQ.

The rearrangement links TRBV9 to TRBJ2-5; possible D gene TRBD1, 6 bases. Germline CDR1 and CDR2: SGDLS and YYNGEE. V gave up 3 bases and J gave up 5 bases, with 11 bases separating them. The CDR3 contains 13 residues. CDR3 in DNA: TGTGCCAGCAGCGGCGCAGGGGTTGAGACCCAGTACTTC. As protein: CASSGAGVETQYF.

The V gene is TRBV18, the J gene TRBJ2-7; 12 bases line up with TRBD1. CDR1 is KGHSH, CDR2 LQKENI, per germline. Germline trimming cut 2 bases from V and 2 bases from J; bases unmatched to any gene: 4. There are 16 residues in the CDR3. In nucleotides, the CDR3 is TGTGCCAGCTCACCAACCGGGACAGGGGGCCCCTACGAGCAGTACTTC. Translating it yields CASSPTGTGGPYEQYF.

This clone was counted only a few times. The CDR3 protein is CASSPQAGGGNTGELFF. CDR3 DNA sequence: TGTGCCAGCAGCCCCCAAGCAGGGGGAGGAAACACCGGGGAGCTGTTTTTT. The gene calls are TRBV7-6 and TRBJ2-2, with D possibly TRBD1 on 7 matching bases. The CDR3 extends over 17 amino acids. Germline V CDR1 and CDR2: SGHVS, FNYEAQ. V lost 5 bases, J lost 2 bases, and 18 bases lay in between.

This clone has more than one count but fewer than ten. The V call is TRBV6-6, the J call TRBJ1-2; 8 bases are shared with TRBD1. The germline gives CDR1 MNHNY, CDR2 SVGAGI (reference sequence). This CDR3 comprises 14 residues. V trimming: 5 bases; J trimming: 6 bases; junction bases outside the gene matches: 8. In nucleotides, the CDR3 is TGTGCCAGCAGTCCGTTGGGACAGGTCGATGGCTACACCTTC. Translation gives CASSPLGQVDGYTF.

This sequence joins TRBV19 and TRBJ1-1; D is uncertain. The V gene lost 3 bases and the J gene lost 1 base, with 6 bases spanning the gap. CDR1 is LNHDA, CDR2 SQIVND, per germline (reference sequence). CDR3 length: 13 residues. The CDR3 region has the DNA TGTGCCAGTAGTATTTCCAGGAACACTGAAGCTTTCTTT. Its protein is CASSISRNTEAFF.

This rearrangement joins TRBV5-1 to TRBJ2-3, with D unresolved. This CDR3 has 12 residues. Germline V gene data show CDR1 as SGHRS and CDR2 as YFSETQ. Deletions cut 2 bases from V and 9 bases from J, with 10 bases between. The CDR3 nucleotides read TGCGCCAGCAGCTTCTCCGAGAAAACGCAGTATTTT. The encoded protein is CASSFSEKTQYF.

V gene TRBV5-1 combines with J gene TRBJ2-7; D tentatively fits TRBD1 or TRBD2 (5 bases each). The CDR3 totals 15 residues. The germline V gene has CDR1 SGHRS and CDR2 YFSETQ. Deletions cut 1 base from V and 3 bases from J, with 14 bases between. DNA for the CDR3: TGCGCCAGCAGCTTGCAGGCAGGGACCTACTACGAGCAGTACTTC. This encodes CASSLQAGTYYEQYF.

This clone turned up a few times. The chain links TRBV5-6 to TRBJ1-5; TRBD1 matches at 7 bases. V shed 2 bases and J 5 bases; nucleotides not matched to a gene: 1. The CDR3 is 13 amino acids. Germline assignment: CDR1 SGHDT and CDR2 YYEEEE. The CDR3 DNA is TGTGCCAGCAGCTTAGGGGGCCATCAGCCCCAGCATTTT. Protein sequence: CASSLGGHQPQHF.

The CDR3: CASSYRTSGRSYNEQFF. The CDR3 DNA reads as TGTGCCAGCAGCTACAGGACTAGCGGACGCTCCTACAATGAGCAGTTCTTC. The rearrangement links TRBV7-9 to TRBJ2-1; 10 bases map to TRBD2. This CDR3 spans 17 amino acids. Germline CDR1 and CDR2: SEHNR and FQNEAQ (reference sequence). Trimming took 4 bases from V and 0 from J; bases not matched to a gene: 6.

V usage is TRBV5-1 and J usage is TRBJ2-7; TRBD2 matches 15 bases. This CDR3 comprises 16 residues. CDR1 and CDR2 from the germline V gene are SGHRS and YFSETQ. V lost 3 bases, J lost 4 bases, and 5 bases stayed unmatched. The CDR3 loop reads CASSSSGLAGGYEQYF. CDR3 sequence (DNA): TGCGCCAGCAGCTCATCAGGACTAGCGGGAGGGTACGAGCAGTACTTC.

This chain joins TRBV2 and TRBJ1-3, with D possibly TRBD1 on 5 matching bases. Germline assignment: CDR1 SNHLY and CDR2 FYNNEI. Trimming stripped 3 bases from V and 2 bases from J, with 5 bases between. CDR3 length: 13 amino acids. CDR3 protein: CASSEGPGNTIYF. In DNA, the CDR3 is TGTGCCAGCAGTGAGGGGCCTGGAAACACCATATATTTT. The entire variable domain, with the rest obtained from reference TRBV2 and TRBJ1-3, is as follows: EPEVTQTPSHQVTQMGQEVILRCVPISNHLYFYWYRQILGQKVEFLVSFYNNEISEKSEIFDDQFSVERPDGSNFTLKIRSTKLEDSAMYFCASSEGPGNTIYFGEGSWLTVV.

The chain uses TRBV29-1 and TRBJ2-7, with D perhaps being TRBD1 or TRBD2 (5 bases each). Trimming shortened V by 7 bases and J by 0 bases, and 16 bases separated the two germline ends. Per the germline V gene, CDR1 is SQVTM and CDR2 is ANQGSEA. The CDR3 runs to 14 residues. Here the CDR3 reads CSAGWDVSSYEQYF. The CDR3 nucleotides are TGCAGCGCTGGATGGGACGTGAGCTCCTACGAGCAGTACTTC.

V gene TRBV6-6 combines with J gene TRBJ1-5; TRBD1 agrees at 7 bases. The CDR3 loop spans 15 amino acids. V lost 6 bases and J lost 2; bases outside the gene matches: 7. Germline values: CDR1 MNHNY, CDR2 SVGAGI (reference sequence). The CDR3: CASRRQGTRNQPQHF. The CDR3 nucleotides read TGTGCCAGCAGGAGACAGGGTACCCGCAATCAGCCCCAGCATTTT.

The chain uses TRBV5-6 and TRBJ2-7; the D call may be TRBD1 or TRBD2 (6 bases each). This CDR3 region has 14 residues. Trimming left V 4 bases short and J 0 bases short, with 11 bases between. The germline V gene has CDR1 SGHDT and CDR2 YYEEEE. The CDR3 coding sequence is TGTGCCAGCAGCGTCCGGGGGCGCTCCTACGAGCAGTACTTC. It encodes CASSVRGRSYEQYF.

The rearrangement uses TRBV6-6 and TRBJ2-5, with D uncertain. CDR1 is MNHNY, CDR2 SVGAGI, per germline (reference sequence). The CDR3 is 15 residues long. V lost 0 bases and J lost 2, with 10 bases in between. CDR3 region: CASSYSHDYQETQYF. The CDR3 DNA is TGTGCCAGCAGTTACTCCCATGATTATCAAGAGACCCAGTACTTC.

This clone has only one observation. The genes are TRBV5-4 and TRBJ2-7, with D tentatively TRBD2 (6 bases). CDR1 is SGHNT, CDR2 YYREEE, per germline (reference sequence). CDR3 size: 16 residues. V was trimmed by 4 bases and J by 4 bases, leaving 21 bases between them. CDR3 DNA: TGTGCCAGCAGCCGTGGGGGTGGAGGGGAGATGTACGAGCAGTACTTC. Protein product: CASSRGGGGEMYEQYF.